The clone carrying this T cell receptor beta chain was picked up a small number of times. Its antigen is as yet unknown. Libraries were made from TCR beta cDNA, and they carried unique molecular identifiers. Via MiXCR, TCRdb re-called the PCR reads, giving one row per CDR3 protein. The data contain a few hundred thousand distinct CDR3 sequences, 30% to 40% of them singletons. This specimen belongs to a study of post-analysis software for immune sequencing data. Germline CDR1 MGHRA, CDR2 YSYEKL. V dropped 0 bases and J dropped 4 bases, with 15 bases sitting between them. This CDR3 is built from 16 residues. General study findings and limits: There was significantly lower normalized Chao1 diversity in multiple sclerosis patients than in controls. The study found TRBV5-6, TRBV5-1 and TRBV20-1 among roughly 5 TRBV segments more frequent in patients than controls.

V is TRBV4-1 and J is TRBJ1-2; D unclear. The sequenced sample was blood. The clonotype was recovered from a girl aged 2 to 10 with multiple sclerosis. The DNA for the CDR3 is TGCGCCAGCAGCCAAGATACCACCGGGAGGTTCTATGGCTACACCTTC. It encodes CASSQDTTGRFYGYTF.